One and the same sample provided the 18 T cell receptor beta chains below, sequenced in a study of post-analysis software for immune sequencing data. These receptors lack a known antigen. Regarding the study as a whole: The five TRBV segments detected at higher frequency in patients than in controls included TRBV5-6, TRBV5-1 and TRBV20-1.

Unique-molecular-identifier-tagged TCR beta cDNA libraries were used. TCRdb re-analysed the PCR reads in MiXCR, keeping a single row per CDR3 protein. The sample gives roughly 410,000 distinct CDR3 sequences, roughly 38% of which show up once; around 15% is in the top ten. Sequencing was performed on blood. These TCRs come from a girl aged 5-17 years with multiple sclerosis.

This clonotype occurred a few times. V gene TRBV4-3 combines with J gene TRBJ2-3; TRBD1 or TRBD2 may be the D gene (5 bases each). This CDR3 comprises 16 residues. Trimming left V 1 base short and J 0 bases short, with 11 bases between. Germline assignment: CDR1 LGHNA and CDR2 YSLEER. CDR3 sequence (DNA): TGCGCCAGCAGCCAAGCGTGGGGGTTTAGCACAGATACGCAGTATTTT. Residues: CASSQAWGFSTDTQYF.

This clonotype was seen only a few times. The chain couples TRBV12-3 or TRBV12-4 to TRBJ1-2; TRBD1 is a possible D gene (6 bases). The germline V and J ends were trimmed by 0 bases and 8 bases, with 13 bases remaining between them. CDR3 length: 14 residues. Here the CDR3 reads CASSLASRGGGYTF. CDR3 bases: TGTGCCAGCAGTTTAGCATCCAGGGGAGGAGGCTACACCTTC.

This clonotype was recorded many times. The rearrangement joins TRBV9 to TRBJ1-6; 8 positions match TRBD1. Germline assignment: CDR1 SGDLS and CDR2 YYNGEE. After removal of 0 bases from V and 10 bases from J, the junction contained 9 bases not matched to a gene. This CDR3 region has 16 residues. CDR3 sequence (DNA): TGTGCCAGCAGCGTAGAGGTGGGTGACAGGGGCTCACCCCTCCACTTT. Its translation is CASSVEVGDRGSPLHF. Supplemented by reference TRBV9 and TRBJ1-6, the full variable domain reads DSGVTQTPKHLITATGQRVTLRCSPRSGDLSVYWYQQSLDQGLQFLIQYYNGEERAKGNILERFSAQQFPDLHSELNLSSLELGDSALYFCASSVEVGDRGSPLHFGNGTRLTVT.

The V and J genes are TRBV2 and TRBJ2-5; tentative D call: TRBD2 (7 bases). Trimming stripped 6 bases from V and 13 bases from J, with 39 bases between. The CDR3 totals 19 residues. Germline values: CDR1 SNHLY, CDR2 FYNNEI. The CDR3 here is CASSERSGGGQGYTYERYF. The CDR3 DNA reads TGTGCCAGCAGCGAGAGGAGTGGGGGGGGGCAGGGCTACACCTACGAGCGGTACTTC.

This clonotype was picked up a small number of times. This chain links TRBV12-3 or TRBV12-4 with TRBJ2-7, with a possible D match to TRBD1 (7 bases). With 2 bases removed from V and 7 bases from J, the gap between germline ends came to 15 bases. This CDR3 comprises 14 residues. The CDR3 loop is CASSLNRGAGEQYF. Here the CDR3 DNA reads TGTGCCAGCAGTTTAAACAGGGGCGCGGGGGAGCAGTACTTC.

This clonotype has a handful of counts. The chain recombines TRBV15 with TRBJ2-5; D unclear. The CDR3 is 15 amino acids. Germline V lookup: CDR1 LNHNV, CDR2 YYDKDF (reference sequence). V lost 3 bases, J lost 1 base, and 12 bases lay in between. CDR3 bases: TGTGCCACCAGCAGTTCGGGTAGGGCCCAAGAGACCCAGTACTTC. Translation gives CATSSSGRAQETQYF.

The chain has TRBV7-9 and TRBJ1-3; no definite D call. V was trimmed by 1 base and J by 1 base, leaving 5 bases between them. Germline V gives CDR1 SEHNR, CDR2 FQNEAQ (reference sequence). This CDR3 contains 14 residues. The CDR3 coding sequence is TGTGCCAGCAGCTTAGGAGGGTCTGGAAACACCATATATTTT. Protein product: CASSLGGSGNTIYF.

This sequence joins TRBV7-9 and TRBJ2-7, with TRBD1 matching 7 bases. Germline CDR1 reads SEHNR; CDR2 reads FQNEAQ (reference sequence). This CDR3 is 13 amino acids long. The trim removed 5 bases at V and 6 bases at J, leaving 7 bases unmatched. The CDR3 protein is CASSQGTDVEQYF. CDR3 nucleotide sequence: TGTGCCAGCAGCCAAGGGACAGATGTCGAGCAGTACTTC.

The rearrangement joins TRBV2 to TRBJ1-2; perhaps TRBD1 as D (6 bases). Per germline, CDR1 SNHLY and CDR2 FYNNEI. V lost 7 bases and J lost 8, with 17 bases in between. This CDR3 contains 13 residues. CDR3: CASTITGLEGYTF. CDR3 coding DNA: TGTGCCAGCACTATTACAGGGTTGGAAGGCTACACCTTC.

This clonotype has just a few counts. The rearrangement links TRBV7-2 to TRBJ1-6, with D possibly TRBD1 on 6 matching bases. V gave up 5 bases and J gave up 10 bases, with 21 bases separating them. Germline V lookup: CDR1 SGHTA, CDR2 FQGNSA. This CDR3 has 16 residues. For the CDR3, the DNA is TGTGCCAGCAGCCTACGGGGCGGGGGCGCTGGGTCACCCCTCCACTTT. Its translation is CASSLRGGGAGSPLHF.

The table lists this clonotype with a few counts. J is TRBJ2-3 and V is TRBV12-3 or TRBV12-4; tentative D call: TRBD2 (6 bases). V was cut by 3 bases and J by 5 bases, with 15 bases left in between. The CDR3 loop spans 15 amino acids. The CDR3 spells CASSFSGTLKDTQYF. CDR3 coding DNA: TGTGCCAGCAGTTTCTCCGGGACTCTGAAAGATACGCAGTATTTT.

Worth noting for this clonotype: One end of the junction fails to match germline, which may point to a read error. In nucleotides, the CDR3 is TGTGCCAGCAGTCTCGGGACTAGCGGGGGGGCGGGCACAGATACGGAGTATTTT. It translates to CASSLGTSGGAGTDTEYF. The chain carries TRBV12-3 or TRBV12-4 and TRBJ2-3, with 16 bases that match TRBD2. CDR3 size: 18 residues.

The CDR3 DNA sequence: TGTGCCAGCAGGGGCCCTTGCAATGAGCAGTTCTTC. This sequence encodes CASRGPCNEQFF. The chain couples TRBV6-6 to TRBJ2-1, with D unresolved. The CDR3 runs 12 residues. V was shortened by 6 bases and J by 6 bases, with 9 bases between the two germline ends. Germline loops: CDR1 MNHNY, CDR2 SVGAGI (reference sequence).

The chain has TRBV6-6 and TRBJ2-7, with TRBD1 matching 9 bases. The ends lost 3 bases at V and 4 bases at J; junction bases unmatched: 13. The germline V gene has CDR1 MNHNY and CDR2 SVGAGI (reference sequence). This CDR3 spans 17 amino acids. The chain's CDR3 is CASSYSGRDRVWYEQYF. In nucleotides, the CDR3 is TGTGCCAGCAGTTATAGTGGAAGGGACAGGGTGTGGTACGAGCAGTACTTC.

The V gene is TRBV6-6, the J gene TRBJ1-1, with D unclear. The germline gives CDR1 MNHNY, CDR2 SVGAGI (reference sequence). CDR3 size: 11 residues. The V end was cut by 5 bases, the J end by 8 bases, with 9 bases between. DNA of the CDR3: TGTGCCAGCAGTGTTAGTCGAGAAGCTTTCTTT. It specifies CASSVSREAFF.

V and J are TRBV7-2 and TRBJ2-5, with a tentative D call TRBD1 (7 bases). V lost 5 bases, J lost 4 bases, and 17 bases lay in between. Per germline, CDR1 SGHTA and CDR2 FQGNSA. This CDR3 region has 15 residues. CDR3 sequence reads: CASSPRGRPIETQYF. CDR3 DNA: TGTGCCAGCAGCCCCAGGGGGAGGCCAATAGAGACCCAGTACTTC.

V and J are TRBV28 and TRBJ1-4; no clear D gene. V was shortened by 6 bases and J by 7 bases, with 9 bases between the two germline ends. The CDR3 has 12 amino acids. The germline CDR1 and CDR2 sequences are MDHEN and SYDVKM. The CDR3 sequence is CASSSGPEKLFF. CDR3 bases: TGTGCCAGCAGCTCGGGCCCTGAAAAACTGTTTTTT.

CDR3 nucleotide sequence: TGTGCCAGCAGTTACTCCCAACTAGCGGGGGTGGACAATGAGCAGTTCTTC. Protein product: CASSYSQLAGVDNEQFF. The chain employs TRBV6-5 and TRBJ2-1; TRBD2 agrees at 11 bases. V gave up 0 bases and J gave up 5 bases; unmatched junction bases: 6. CDR1 and CDR2 (germline): MNHEY, SVGAGI. This CDR3 has 17 amino acids.